These T cell receptor beta chains were read from a single sample in a study of cytomegalovirus exposure and HLA in healthy donors. Repertoires were generated with immunoSEQ multiplex PCR, while TCRdb's copy carries only in-frame clones and drops some. The table has roughly 180,000 clones, 75% to 85% seen once. Sequencing used PBMCs. These receptors were obtained from a young man in good health and CMV-seropositive. Each CDR3 is given with its conserved first and last residue. The D gene is left open where the match is weak. Rows give clone size only sometimes, using once, few, many, or a class for an expanded clone.

D gene,V gene,J gene,clone size,CDR3 protein,CDR3 DNA
TRBD1,TRBV6-6,TRBJ1-5,once,CASSLGQSSNQPQHF,TGTGCCAGCAGCCTGGGACAGAGTAGCAATCAGCCCCAGCATTTT
TRBD1,TRBV11-2,TRBJ2-7,.,CASSLAPGQPYEQYF,TGTGCCAGCAGCTTAGCTCCGGGACAGCCGTACGAGCAGTACTTC
TRBD2,TRBV4-1,TRBJ2-2,.,CASSQMLAGVNTGELFF,TGCGCCAGCAGCCAAATGTTAGCGGGAGTTAACACCGGGGAGCTGTTTTTT
.,TRBV19,TRBJ2-5,once,CASTGRPRGTQYF,TGTGCCAGTACAGGGAGGCCCCGGGGGACCCAGTACTTC
.,TRBV10-3,TRBJ2-3,few,CAISELSDTQYF,TGTGCCATCAGTGAGCTCTCGGATACGCAGTATTTT
TRBD1,TRBV7-2,TRBJ1-3,.,CASSLRGLTIYF,TGTGCCAGCAGCCTCAGGGGGCTTACCATATATTTT
TRBD1,TRBV6-6,TRBJ1-1,.,CASILQGARTEAFF,TGTGCCAGCATTTTACAGGGGGCTCGCACTGAAGCTTTCTTT
TRBD1,TRBV19,TRBJ1-5,.,CASSKDREANQPQHF,TGTGCCAGTAGTAAAGACAGGGAAGCTAATCAGCCCCAGCATTTT
.,TRBV30,TRBJ2-7,once,CAWSGNSVYEQYF,TGTGCCTGGAGTGGAAACAGTGTCTACGAGCAGTACTTC
TRBD2,TRBV10-2,TRBJ2-7,few,CASSDGLAGLEQYF,TGCGCCAGCAGTGACGGACTAGCGGGGCTGGAGCAGTACTTC
.,TRBV11-2,TRBJ2-1,.,CASSPPGQSYNEQFF,TGTGCCAGCAGCCCCCCGGGACAATCCTACAATGAGCAGTTCTTC
.,TRBV5-1,TRBJ2-1,.,CASSLRGTNEQFF,TGCGCCAGCAGCTTGAGGGGGACGAATGAGCAGTTCTTC
TRBD2,TRBV6-6,TRBJ2-7,.,CASRDSSGQLYEQYF,TGTGCCAGCAGGGACTCTAGCGGGCAACTTTACGAGCAGTACTTC
.,TRBV10-3,TRBJ2-7,.,CAISGGQTSYEQYF,TGTGCCATCAGTGGGGGACAAACCTCCTACGAGCAGTACTTC
TRBD2,TRBV30,TRBJ2-3,.,CAWRSARGGLDTQYF,TGTGCCTGGAGGTCGGCACGGGGGGGACTAGATACGCAGTATTTT
.,TRBV19,TRBJ1-6,few,CASSILTEYNSPLHF,TGTGCCAGTAGTATCCTGACTGAGTATAATTCACCCCTCCACTTT
TRBD2,TRBV5-1,TRBJ2-3,few,CASSRGELVPTDTQYF,TGCGCCAGCAGCCGGGGGGAACTAGTACCCACAGATACGCAGTATTTT
.,TRBV5-1,TRBJ2-7,.,CASSFRDTKYEQYF,TGCGCCAGCAGCTTCCGGGACACGAAGTACGAGCAGTACTTC
.,TRBV9,TRBJ1-1,.,CASSVDRNTEAFF,TGTGCCAGCAGCGTCGATAGGAACACTGAAGCTTTCTTT
TRBD1,TRBV19,TRBJ2-2,.,CASTPPRDFAGTGYAAGELFF,TGTGCCAGTACCCCCCCTAGAGACTTCGCCGGGACAGGGTATGCCGCCGGGGAGCTGTTTTTT
.,TRBV30,TRBJ1-4,.,CAWSGTPQREKLFF,TGTGCCTGGAGTGGGACACCTCAGAGGGAAAAACTGTTTTTT
.,TRBV27,TRBJ1-5,.,CASSLRSGSNQPQHF,TGTGCCAGCAGTTTACGCTCAGGGAGCAATCAGCCCCAGCATTTT
TRBD2,TRBV7-9,TRBJ2-3,.,CASSHRTGGLDTQYF,TGTGCCAGCAGCCATCGGACGGGGGGGTTGGATACGCAGTATTTT
TRBD1,TRBV7-9,TRBJ1-5,.,CSSSLEGQGLNQPQHF,TGTTCCAGCAGCTTAGAGGGACAGGGATTAAATCAGCCCCAGCATTTT
.,TRBV9,TRBJ1-2,.,CASSGGGSYGYTF,TGTGCCAGCAGCGGAGGGGGTAGCTATGGCTACACCTTC
TRBD1,TRBV5-4,TRBJ1-2,.,CASSPVGQGAYGYTF,TGTGCCAGCAGCCCCGTGGGACAGGGTGCCTATGGCTACACCTTC
.,TRBV18,TRBJ1-5,.,CASSPSGGVNQPQHF,TGTGCCAGCTCACCAAGTGGTGGAGTAAATCAGCCCCAGCATTTT
.,TRBV18,TRBJ2-7,.,CASSLSYEQYF,TGTGCCAGCTCACTTTCCTACGAGCAGTACTTC
.,TRBV6-6,TRBJ2-3,.,CASSYGGSTDTQYF,TGTGCCAGCAGTTACGGGGGCAGCACAGATACGCAGTATTTT
TRBD2,TRBV5-4,TRBJ2-1,.,CASSLGLAGGPGNEQFF,TGTGCCAGCAGCTTGGGGCTAGCGGGAGGGCCGGGGAATGAGCAGTTCTTC
TRBD1,TRBV7-8,TRBJ2-7,.,CASSWDRDHEQYF,TGTGCCAGCAGCTGGGACAGGGACCACGAGCAGTACTTC
TRBD2,TRBV2,TRBJ2-7,once,CASRPVGLAGEYEQYF,TGTGCCAGCAGACCAGTCGGACTAGCGGGAGAGTACGAGCAGTACTTC
TRBD2,TRBV5-1,TRBJ2-5,.,CASSLVLARTQETQYF,TGCGCCAGCAGCTTGGTACTAGCGCGAACTCAAGAGACCCAGTACTTC
TRBD1,TRBV7-2,TRBJ2-2,.,CASSRPGQGYTGELFF,TGTGCCAGCAGTCGTCCGGGACAGGGATACACCGGGGAGCTGTTTTTT
.,TRBV5-6,TRBJ2-4,.,CASSERVRDLAKNIQYF,TGTGCCAGCAGCGAGCGGGTTCGGGATTTAGCCAAAAACATTCAGTACTTC